The clone carrying this TCR beta chain showed up many times. RNA transcripts served as the template for amplifying TCR beta CDR3 regions. A set of HTBI primers served as the primers for a first-round RT-PCR of the TCR CDR3. TCRdb re-analysed the multiplex PCR reads in MiXCR, keeping a single row per CDR3 protein. The sample holds over 700,000 distinct CDR3 sequences; approximately 40% are singletons and the top ten take approximately 8.7%. The germline V gene has CDR1 ENHRY and CDR2 SYGVKD. With 11 bases clipped from V and 5 bases from J, the junction kept 6 bases outside the gene matches. This CDR3 region has 13 residues. The sample originates from a study of T cells in Graves' hyperthyroidism and ophthalmopathy. When ophthalmopathy did not progress within 18 months, Graves' hyperthyroidism was considered stable. Using roughly 9.4 ml of fresh peripheral blood, PBMCs were prepared.

The sample comprised blood. The V call is TRBV10-3, the J call TRBJ2-2; 9 positions agree with TRBD2. This receptor was identified in a man aged 18-30 years with Graves' hyperthyroidism. The CDR3 here is CASELAGTGELFF. The CDR3 DNA follows: TGTGCCTCGGAGCTAGCGGGAACCGGGGAGCTGTTTTTT.